What follows are 22 T cell receptor beta chains derived from one specimen sequenced in a study of patients and donors after allogeneic stem cell transplantation. Each CDR3 protein gets one entry after TCRdb re-called the RT-PCR reads with MiXCR. The sample consists of about 100,000 distinct CDR3 sequences, 35% of them appearing once. The sequenced sample was blood, either unsorted or a sorted T cell fraction (not recorded which). The receptors were sampled from a human donor who was either an allogeneic HSCT recipient or a stem cell or donor lymphocyte infusion donor (not recorded which). It is not recorded whose cells these are; they may come from a transplant donor.

V usage is TRBV12-3 or TRBV12-4 and J usage is TRBJ1-2; D perhaps matches TRBD1 (6 bases). V lost 6 bases to trimming and J lost 4 bases, with 18 bases between them. This CDR3 is 15 amino acids long. In DNA, the CDR3 is TGTGCCAGCAGACCCGGGACACTCATTCCCTATGGCTACACCTTC. This codes for CASRPGTLIPYGYTF.

The gene calls are TRBV12-3 or TRBV12-4 and TRBJ1-5, with no clear D. Between the trimmed V and J ends, which lost 5 bases and 3 bases, there was a span of 17 bases. CDR3 length: 16 amino acids. The CDR3 nucleotides read TGTGCCAGCAGTCTCGGCTCCCGGAGCCTCAATCAGCCCCAGCATTTT. Its translation: CASSLGSRSLNQPQHF.

As regards this clonotype: A junction end diverges from the germline sequence, so it may reflect a read error. The CDR3 DNA follows: TGTTCCAGCAGCCAAGATGCTCCACAGCCCCAGCATTTT. Amino acids: CSSSQDAPQPQHF. The chain has TRBV4-2 and TRBJ1-5; D gene unclear. This CDR3 is 13 amino acids long. CDR1 is LGHNA, CDR2 YNFKEQ, per germline.

This clonotype was counted once. The chain is built from TRBV15 and TRBJ2-2; 7 positions match TRBD1. After removal of 0 bases from V and 6 bases from J, the junction contained 1 base not matched to a gene. Germline CDR1 reads LNHNV; CDR2 reads YYDKDF (reference sequence). This CDR3 has 14 amino acids. CDR3 sequence: CATSRDQGAGELFF. The CDR3 bases are TGTGCCACCAGCAGAGATCAGGGGGCCGGGGAGCTGTTTTTT.

The chain is built from TRBV20-1 and TRBJ2-3; D not certain. V lost 2 bases, J lost 5 bases, and 11 bases lay in between. Germline V gene data show CDR1 as DFQATT and CDR2 as SNEGSKA (reference sequence). The CDR3 totals 13 residues. Here the CDR3 reads CSARSPNLDTQYF. The CDR3 DNA is TGCAGTGCTAGATCCCCGAACTTAGATACGCAGTATTTT.

This clonotype was detected a few times. This sequence joins TRBV20-1 and TRBJ2-2; 12 positions match TRBD1. J lost 4 bases, V lost 6 bases, and 12 bases had no gene match. Germline CDR1 reads DFQATT; CDR2 reads SNEGSKA (reference sequence). The CDR3 loop spans 17 amino acids. The DNA for the CDR3 is TGCAGTGCATGGCAGAAGGCGGGACAGGGGGCCACCGGGGAGCTGTTTTTT. It specifies CSAWQKAGQGATGELFF.

The sample holds a few counts of this clonotype. The chain is built from TRBV7-9 and TRBJ1-1; D is uncertain. Trimming took off 5 bases at V and 1 base at J, with 5 bases between the two ends. The germline V gene encodes CDR1 SEHNR and CDR2 FQNEAQ (reference sequence). The CDR3 is 12 amino acids. The CDR3 nucleotides are TGTGCCAGCAGCCTCACGAACACTGAAGCTTTCTTT. This translates into CASSLTNTEAFF.

CDR3 amino acids: CASSEGTGQPQHF. The CDR3 nucleotides read TGTGCCAGCAGTGAGGGGACCGGGCAGCCCCAGCATTTT. This chain connects TRBV6-1 to TRBJ1-5, with D possibly being TRBD1 (5 bases). The CDR3 is made up of 13 amino acids. V was cut by 3 bases and J by 7 bases, with 10 bases left in between. Germline CDR1 is MNHNS and CDR2 is SASEGT.

This clonotype appeared many times. The J gene is TRBJ1-1, the V gene TRBV12-3 or TRBV12-4; 7 bases match TRBD1. V was clipped by 6 bases and J by 4 bases; unmatched bases: 5. The CDR3 is made up of 13 amino acids. The CDR3 spells CASRPGGVTEAFF. The CDR3 DNA sequence: TGTGCCAGCAGACCAGGGGGGGTCACTGAAGCTTTCTTT.

This clonotype was detected a few times. The J gene is TRBJ2-3, the V gene TRBV4-3; 7 bases map to TRBD2. This CDR3 is built from 15 residues. With 0 bases clipped from V and 10 bases from J, the junction kept 10 bases outside the gene matches. Germline V gene sequence: CDR1 LGHNA, CDR2 YSLEER. CDR3 coding DNA: TGCGCCAGCAGCCAAGATCAGCGGGAAACCCTCTCGCAGTATTTT. It encodes CASSQDQRETLSQYF.

This clonotype has more than one count but fewer than ten. This chain uses TRBV4-2 with TRBJ2-7; tentative D call: TRBD1 (5 bases). V lost 4 bases, J lost 4 bases, and 14 bases lay in between. The CDR3 runs to 14 residues. Per the germline V gene, CDR1 is LGHNA and CDR2 is YNFKEQ. DNA of the CDR3: TGTGCCAGCAGCCTTGACAGACAAACTTACGAGCAGTACTTC. Translated: CASSLDRQTYEQYF.

This clonotype was detected only a few times. This chain joins TRBV5-5 and TRBJ1-5; the D is unclear. Between the trimmed V and J ends, which lost 4 bases and 4 bases, there was a span of 12 bases. Germline CDR1 reads SGHKS; CDR2 reads YYEKEE (reference sequence). The CDR3 is 14 amino acids. The CDR3 nucleotides are TGTGCCAGCAGCAAGGAGGTTGGGAATCAGCCCCAGCATTTT. Its translation: CASSKEVGNQPQHF.

This clonotype was counted a few times. The chain couples TRBV10-3 to TRBJ2-6; D call uncertain. This CDR3 has 18 amino acids. The germline V gene has CDR1 ENHRY and CDR2 SYGVKD. V was shortened by 3 bases and J by 0 bases, with 15 bases between the two germline ends. The CDR3 loop is CAISDRPDPHSGANVLTF. The CDR3 DNA reads TGTGCCATCAGTGACCGACCAGACCCTCACTCTGGGGCCAACGTCCTGACTTTC.

This clonotype was found a few times. This sequence joins TRBV12-3 or TRBV12-4 and TRBJ1-1; TRBD1 might be the D (6 bases). The CDR3 spans 18 residues. Trimming left V 5 bases short and J 0 bases short, with 22 bases between. The CDR3: CASSPPGQRRSMNTEAFF. Written as DNA, the CDR3 is TGTGCCAGCAGTCCGCCCGGACAGAGAAGATCCATGAACACTGAAGCTTTCTTT.

The rearrangement joins TRBV3-1 to TRBJ1-3, with D possibly TRBD1 on 5 matching bases. Trimming removed 0 bases at V and 2 bases at J, with 5 bases between. This CDR3 comprises 14 residues. CDR1 and CDR2 from the germline V gene are LGHDT and YNNKEL (reference sequence). CDR3: CASSQDRAGNTIYF. As DNA, the CDR3 is TGTGCCAGCAGCCAAGACAGGGCTGGAAACACCATATATTTT.

The chain joins TRBV27 to TRBJ1-1, with D hard to call. There are 13 residues in the CDR3. The V end was cut by 4 bases, the J end by 0 bases, with 6 bases between. Germline-derived CDR1 and CDR2 are MNHEY and SMNVEV (reference sequence). DNA of the CDR3: TGTGCCAGCAGTTGGCAGTTGAACACTGAAGCTTTCTTT. As protein: CASSWQLNTEAFF.

This clonotype was seen more than once but under ten times. One end of the junction varies from germline; a read error may be responsible. The genes are TRBV6-5 and TRBJ2-7; 11 positions match TRBD2. Germline V gene sequence: CDR1 MNHEY, CDR2 SVGAGI. The CDR3 sequence is 12 residues long. CDR3 loop: CASNPPGLAAVF. The CDR3 nucleotides are TGTGCCAGCAACCCCCCGGGACTAGCGGCTGTATTC.

This clonotype has only a few counts. This chain uses TRBV6-5 with TRBJ2-7; D is ambiguous. Deletions cut 4 bases from V and 5 bases from J, with 6 bases between. CDR3 length: 11 amino acids. Per germline, CDR1 MNHEY and CDR2 SVGAGI. CDR3 amino acids: CASSFNNEQYF. The CDR3 DNA reads as TGTGCCAGCAGTTTCAACAACGAGCAGTACTTC.

This chain joins TRBV7-3 and TRBJ2-1, with 12 bases matching TRBD1. Germline V CDR1 and CDR2: SGHTA, FQGTGA. Trimming removed 3 bases from V and 8 bases from J; junction bases left unmatched: 5. There are 15 residues in the CDR3. The CDR3 region is CASSFTGTGGYEQFF. DNA for the CDR3: TGTGCCAGCAGCTTCACCGGGACAGGGGGCTATGAGCAGTTCTTC.

This clonotype was seen a few times. The rearrangement links TRBV12-3 or TRBV12-4 to TRBJ2-5, with TRBD2 as a possible D gene (5 bases). This CDR3 region has 13 residues. V was cut by 3 bases and J by 3 bases, with 8 bases left in between. CDR3 sequence (DNA): TGTGCCAGCAGTTTGGGGAGAAAAGAGACCCAGTACTTC. Translating it yields CASSLGRKETQYF.

There are a few counts of this clonotype. The chain joins TRBV20-1 to TRBJ1-2; no clear D. CDR1 DFQATT and CDR2 SNEGSKA come from the germline V gene (reference sequence). The length of the CDR3 is 12 residues. Trimming took 4 bases from V and 4 from J, leaving 10 bases between them. Written as DNA, the CDR3 is TGCAGTGCTACGACGGACCCCTATGGCTACACCTTC. It encodes CSATTDPYGYTF.

The V call is TRBV28, the J call TRBJ2-1, with a possible D match to TRBD2 (6 bases). V lost 4 bases and J lost 7, with 17 bases in between. Germline CDR1 reads MDHEN; CDR2 reads SYDVKM. The CDR3 sequence is 15 residues long. Here the CDR3 DNA reads TGTGCCAGCAGTTCGGGGACCGTCGGGGGTAATGAGCAGTTCTTC. Translating it yields CASSSGTVGGNEQFF.